The rows below give T cell receptor beta chains drawn from one sample of a study of blood T cell repertoires in COVID-19. The assay was immunoSEQ multiplex PCR, and TCRdb's table has in-frame clones only and misses some. The sample holds some 350,000 clones; almost 90% are singletons and the top ten take approximately 7%. The specimen was peripheral blood. The receptor set was obtained from a man in his late teens or twenties with active or convalescent COVID-19. Both conserved end residues are part of each CDR3. D genes are given only for firm matches. Not every row has a clone size; where given, it reads once, few, many or a size class.

>TRBV28|NA|NA|TRBJ1-2
CASSFRGYGYTF
TGTGCCAGCAGTTTCAGGGGCTATGGCTACACCTTC
>TRBV4-1|NA|once|TRBJ2-1
CASSQPDSNEQFF
TGCGCCAGCAGCCAACCAGATTCCAATGAGCAGTTCTTC
>TRBV19|TRBD2|NA|TRBJ2-7
CASSIEASGSIHEQYF
TGTGCCAGTAGTATAGAAGCTAGCGGGAGTATCCACGAGCAGTACTTC
>TRBV15|NA|NA|TRBJ2-5
CATSRDLDISQGTQYF
TGTGCCACCAGCAGAGATCTGGACATCTCCCAAGGGACCCAGTACTTC
>TRBV5-1|TRBD1|NA|TRBJ1-1
CASARQGRAEAFF
TGCGCCAGCGCGCGACAGGGGCGAGCTGAAGCTTTCTTT
>TRBV2|TRBD2|once|TRBJ2-2
CASSGGVTSISNTGELFF
TGTGCCAGCAGCGGGGGGGTAACTAGCATCTCGAACACCGGGGAGCTGTTTTTT
>TRBV29-1|NA|NA|TRBJ1-1
CSVAPGTYTEAFF
TGCAGCGTTGCCCCGGGAACATACACTGAAGCTTTCTTT
>TRBV7-3|NA|NA|TRBJ2-1
CASRSLENNEQFF
TGTGCCAGCAGATCACTAGAAAACAATGAGCAGTTCTTC
>TRBV7-3|TRBD2|once|TRBJ2-3
CASSSPGLRGYF
TGTGCCAGCAGCTCGCCGGGACTACGAGGGTATTTT
>TRBV13|TRBD1|NA|TRBJ1-5
CASSLRDRPNQPQHF
TGTGCCAGCAGCTTACGGGACAGACCCAATCAGCCCCAGCATTTT
>TRBV28|TRBD1|NA|TRBJ1-6
CASSPRQGSSPLHF
TGTGCCAGCAGTCCAAGACAGGGAAGTTCACCCCTCCACTTT
>TRBV11-2|NA|NA|TRBJ2-2
CASSLAGTGELFF
TGTGCCAGCAGCTTAGCGGGGACCGGGGAGCTGTTTTTT
>TRBV3-1/TRBV3-2|TRBD2|NA|TRBJ2-7
CASRKGLAGSYEQYF
TGTGCCAGCAGGAAGGGACTAGCGGGATCTTACGAGCAGTACTTC
>TRBV28|NA|NA|TRBJ2-2
CASVQRMNTGELFF
TGTGCCAGTGTTCAGCGGATGAACACCGGGGAGCTGTTTTTT
>TRBV5-6|NA|NA|TRBJ1-2
CASTSYYNYGYTF
TGTGCCAGCACCTCCTATTACAACTATGGCTACACCTTC
>TRBV7-9|NA|NA|TRBJ2-7
CASSLEGGNYEQYF
TGTGCCAGCAGCTTAGAGGGGGGGAACTACGAGCAGTACTTC